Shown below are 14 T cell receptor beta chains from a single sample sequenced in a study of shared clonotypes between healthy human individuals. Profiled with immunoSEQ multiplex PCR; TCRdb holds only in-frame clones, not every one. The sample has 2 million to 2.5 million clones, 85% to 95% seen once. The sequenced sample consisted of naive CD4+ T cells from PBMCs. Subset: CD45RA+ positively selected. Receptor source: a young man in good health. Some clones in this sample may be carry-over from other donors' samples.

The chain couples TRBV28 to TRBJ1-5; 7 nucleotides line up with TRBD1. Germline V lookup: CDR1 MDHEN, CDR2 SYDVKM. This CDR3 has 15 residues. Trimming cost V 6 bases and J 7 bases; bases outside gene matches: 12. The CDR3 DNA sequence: TGTGCCAGCAGCAGCGAACAGGGGTCGGGACAGCCCCAGCATTTT. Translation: CASSSEQGSGQPQHF.

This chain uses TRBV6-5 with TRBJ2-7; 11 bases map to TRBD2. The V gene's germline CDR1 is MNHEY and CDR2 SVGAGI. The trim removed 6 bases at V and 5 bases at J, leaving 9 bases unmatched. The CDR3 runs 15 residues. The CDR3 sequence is CASSRTASGRNEQYF. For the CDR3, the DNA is TGTGCCAGCAGCAGAACCGCTAGCGGGAGGAACGAGCAGTACTTC.

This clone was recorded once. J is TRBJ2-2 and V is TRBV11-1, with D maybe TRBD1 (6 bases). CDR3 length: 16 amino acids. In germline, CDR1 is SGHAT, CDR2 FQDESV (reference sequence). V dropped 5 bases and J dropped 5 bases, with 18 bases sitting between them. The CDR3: CASSPQRVGATGELFF. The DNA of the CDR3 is TGTGCCAGCAGCCCGCAGAGGGTGGGGGCTACCGGGGAGCTGTTTTTT.

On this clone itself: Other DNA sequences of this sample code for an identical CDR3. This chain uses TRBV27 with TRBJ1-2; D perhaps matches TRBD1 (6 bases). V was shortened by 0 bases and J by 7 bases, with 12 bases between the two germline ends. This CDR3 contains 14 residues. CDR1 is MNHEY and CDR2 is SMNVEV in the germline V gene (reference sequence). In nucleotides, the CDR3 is TGTGCCAGCAGTTTATCTGGGGGGCGGGGTGGCTACACCTTC. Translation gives CASSLSGGRGGYTF.

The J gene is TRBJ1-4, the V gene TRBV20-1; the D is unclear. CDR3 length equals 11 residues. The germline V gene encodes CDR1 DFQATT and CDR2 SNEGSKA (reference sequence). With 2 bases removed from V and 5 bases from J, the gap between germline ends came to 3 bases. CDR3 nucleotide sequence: TGCAGTGCTAGAAGAAATGAAAAACTGTTTTTT. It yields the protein CSARRNEKLFF.

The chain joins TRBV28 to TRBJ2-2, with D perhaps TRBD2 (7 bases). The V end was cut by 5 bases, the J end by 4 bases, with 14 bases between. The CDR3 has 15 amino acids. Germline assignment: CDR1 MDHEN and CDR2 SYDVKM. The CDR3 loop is CASSIPGEGTGELFF. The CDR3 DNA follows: TGTGCCAGCAGTATACCAGGGGAGGGCACCGGGGAGCTGTTTTTT.

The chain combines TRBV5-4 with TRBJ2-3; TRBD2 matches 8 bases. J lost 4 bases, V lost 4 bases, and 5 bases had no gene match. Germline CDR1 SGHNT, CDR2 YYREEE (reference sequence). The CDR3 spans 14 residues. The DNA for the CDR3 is TGTGCCAGCAGCCGGGGGGGGAGTCCAGATACGCAGTATTTT. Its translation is CASSRGGSPDTQYF. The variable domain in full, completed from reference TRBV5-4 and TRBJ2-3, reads ETGVTQSPTHLIKTRGQQVTLRCSSQSGHNTVSWYQQALGQGPQFIFQYYREEENGRGNFPPRFSGLQFPNYSSELNVNALELDDSALYLCASSRGGSPDTQYFGPGTRLTVL.

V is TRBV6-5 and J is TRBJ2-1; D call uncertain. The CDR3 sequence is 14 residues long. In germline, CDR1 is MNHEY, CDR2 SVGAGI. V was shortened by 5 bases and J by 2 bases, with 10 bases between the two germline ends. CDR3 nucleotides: TGTGCCAGCAGTAAGGGTCGAACCTACAATGAGCAGTTCTTC. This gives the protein CASSKGRTYNEQFF.

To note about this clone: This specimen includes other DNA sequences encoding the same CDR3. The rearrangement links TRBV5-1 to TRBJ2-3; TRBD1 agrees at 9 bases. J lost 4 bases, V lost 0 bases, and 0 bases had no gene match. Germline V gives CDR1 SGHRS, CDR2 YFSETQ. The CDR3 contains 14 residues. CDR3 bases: TGCGCCAGCAGCTTGGGGACAGGGGCAGATACGCAGTATTTT. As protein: CASSLGTGADTQYF.

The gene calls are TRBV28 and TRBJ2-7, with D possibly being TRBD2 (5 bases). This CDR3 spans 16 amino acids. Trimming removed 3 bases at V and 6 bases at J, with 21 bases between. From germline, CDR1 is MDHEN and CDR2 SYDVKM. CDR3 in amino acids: CASSFNPDSMSVEQYF. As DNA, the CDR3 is TGTGCCAGCAGTTTTAATCCGGACTCTATGTCTGTCGAGCAGTACTTC.

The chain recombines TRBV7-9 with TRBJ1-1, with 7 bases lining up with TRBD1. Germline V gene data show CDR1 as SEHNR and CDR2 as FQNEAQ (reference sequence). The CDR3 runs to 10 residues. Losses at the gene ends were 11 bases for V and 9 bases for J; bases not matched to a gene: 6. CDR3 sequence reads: CAGSTGQAFF. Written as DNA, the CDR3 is TGTGCCGGATCGACAGGGCAAGCTTTCTTT.

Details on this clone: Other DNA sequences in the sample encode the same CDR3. Written as DNA, the CDR3 is TGTGCCAGCAGCAGGAGCACAGATACGCAGTATTTT. Its protein product is CASSRSTDTQYF. V usage is TRBV7-9 and J usage is TRBJ2-3; D uncertain. CDR1 SEHNR and CDR2 FQNEAQ come from the germline V gene (reference sequence). The CDR3 sequence is 12 residues long. Trimming pared 5 bases from V and 0 bases from J, leaving 3 bases between.

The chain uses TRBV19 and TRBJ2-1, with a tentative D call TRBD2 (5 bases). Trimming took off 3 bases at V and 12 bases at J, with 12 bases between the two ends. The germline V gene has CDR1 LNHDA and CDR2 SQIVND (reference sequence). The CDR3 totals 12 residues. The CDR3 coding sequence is TGTGCCAGTAGTATCCGGCCGGGAACGCAGTTCTTC. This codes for CASSIRPGTQFF.

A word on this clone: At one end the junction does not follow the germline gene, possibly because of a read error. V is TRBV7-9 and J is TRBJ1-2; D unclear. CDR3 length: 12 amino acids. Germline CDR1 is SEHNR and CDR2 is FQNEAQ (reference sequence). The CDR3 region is CASSLVEYRPNF. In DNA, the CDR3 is TGTGCCAGCAGCTTAGTTGAGTACCGACCGAACTTC.